This TCR beta chain was found in a study of cytotoxic CD8 clonotypes in ibrutinib-treated CLL. The table came from immunoSEQ multiplex PCR; TCRdb's copy has only in-frame clones and leaves some out. The sample consists of 130,000 to 150,000 clones, 75% to 95% of them appearing once. Study results and limitations: Samples were collected at differing times from sustained-remission and progressing patients. Clonality (at baseline) was higher than in age-matched healthy donors and tracked circulating CD8+ T-cell counts.

This CDR3 spans 15 amino acids. The V and J ends lost 2 bases and 3 bases, in that order; junction bases with no gene match: 3. Germline V CDR1 and CDR2: PRHDT, FYEKMQ (reference sequence). Turning to this clone: The antigen is unknown.

The chain is built from TRBV13 and TRBJ2-5, with 10 bases fitting TRBD2. This receptor was obtained from a human donor with chronic lymphocytic leukemia. Sequenced material: PBMCs, taken after 12 months of ibrutinib treatment. For the CDR3, the DNA is TGTGCCAGCAGCTTAAGGGGACTAGCGAAAGAGACCCAGTACTTC. Translating it yields CASSLRGLAKETQYF. The entire variable domain, with the rest obtained from reference TRBV13 and TRBJ2-5, is as follows: AAGVIQSPRHLIKEKRETATLKCYPIPRHDTVYWYQQGPGQDPQFLISFYEKMQSDKGSIPDRFSAQQFSDYHSELNMSSLELGDSALYFCASSLRGLAKETQYFGPGTRLLVL.